Here is one TCR beta chain with its context. Sequencing used immunoSEQ multiplex PCR; TCRdb keeps in-frame clones, though not all of them. The table has about 140,000 clones, around 85% seen once. The record originates from a study of blood T cell repertoires in COVID-19. About the research overall: The study drew acute and convalescent COVID-19 samples from the United States, Italy and Spain.

After removal of 8 bases from V and 4 bases from J, the junction contained 4 bases not matched to a gene. The germline V gene has CDR1 ENHRY and CDR2 SYGVKD. The CDR3 sequence is 13 residues long. This clonotype was obtained from a human donor in a cohort sampled during active COVID-19. V is TRBV10-3 and J is TRBJ1-4; 7 bases line up with TRBD1. Input material: peripheral blood. The CDR3 DNA is TGTGCCATCTCCGGGACAGATAATGAAAAACTGTTTTTT. Residues: CAISGTDNEKLFF.